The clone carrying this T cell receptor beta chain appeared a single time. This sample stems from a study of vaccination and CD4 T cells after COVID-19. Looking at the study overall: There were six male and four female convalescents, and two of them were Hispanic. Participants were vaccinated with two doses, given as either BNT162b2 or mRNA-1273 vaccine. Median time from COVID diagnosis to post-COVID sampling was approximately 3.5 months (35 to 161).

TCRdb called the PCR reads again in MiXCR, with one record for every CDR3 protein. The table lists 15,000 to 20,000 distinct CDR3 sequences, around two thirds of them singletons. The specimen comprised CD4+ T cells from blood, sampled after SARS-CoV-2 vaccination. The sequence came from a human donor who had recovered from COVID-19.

DNA for the CDR3: TGTGCCGGGTCCCGAGGACTAGCGGACTACGAGCAGTACTTC. It codes for CAGSRGLADYEQYF. V usage is TRBV21-1 and J usage is TRBJ2-7; the table's D call TRBD2 went unverified against the DNA. TRBV21-1 is tagged as a pseudogene. This CDR3 has 14 amino acids.